The rows below give T cell receptor beta chains drawn from one sample of a study of identical twins. TCRdb itself ran the 5' RACE reads through MiXCR, one entry per CDR3 protein. The sample has about 390,000 distinct CDR3 sequences, roughly 9% seen once. Material for sequencing was naive T cells sorted from blood. These receptors originate from a woman aged 45-60 years in good health. Each CDR3 is given with its conserved first and last residue. The D gene is left open where the match is weak. Clone size is given for some rows only: seen once, a few or many times, or a class if the clone is expanded.

clone_size,j_call,v_call,d_call,cdr3_aa,cdr3_nt
few,TRBJ2-1,TRBV11-2,TRBD1,CASSYRDRGLNEQFF,TGTGCCAGCAGTTACCGGGACAGGGGGCTTAATGAGCAGTTCTTC
few,TRBJ2-1,TRBV6-2/TRBV6-3,TRBD2,CASSAPTSGRRNEQFF,TGTGCCAGCAGTGCCCCCACTAGCGGGCGGAGGAATGAGCAGTTCTTC
few,TRBJ2-2,TRBV12-3/TRBV12-4,TRBD1,CASSRDRSTGELFF,TGTGCCAGCAGTCGGGACAGGAGCACCGGGGAGCTGTTTTTT
few,TRBJ2-2,TRBV12-3/TRBV12-4,-,CASGKDPRVTGELFF,TGTGCCAGCGGAAAAGACCCGCGGGTCACCGGGGAGCTGTTTTTT
few,TRBJ2-1,TRBV19,TRBD2,CASTLGTSNEQFF,TGTGCCAGTACCCTCGGGACTAGCAATGAGCAGTTCTTC
few,TRBJ2-3,TRBV9,-,CASSQAGDTDTQYF,TGTGCCAGCAGCCAGGCAGGGGACACAGATACGCAGTATTTT
few,TRBJ2-7,TRBV7-6,-,CASSSSPGEYEQYF,TGTGCCAGCAGCTCCTCACCGGGGGAATACGAGCAGTACTTC
few,TRBJ1-2,TRBV5-1,-,CASSLGDFDYGYTF,TGCGCCAGCAGCTTGGGGGATTTCGACTATGGCTACACCTTC
many,TRBJ2-2,TRBV28,-,CASSSSGTGELFF,TGTGCCAGCAGTTCCTCCGGGACCGGGGAGCTGTTTTTT
-,TRBJ2-2,TRBV5-1,TRBD1,CASSSYRRRDRVNTGELFF,TGCGCCAGCAGCTCGTACAGACGCCGGGACAGGGTGAACACCGGGGAGCTGTTTTTT
few,TRBJ1-2,TRBV5-1,TRBD1,CASSREPGQGGGYTF,TGCGCCAGCAGCCGGGAACCGGGACAGGGCGGGGGCTACACCTTC
many,TRBJ2-1,TRBV20-1,-,CTPKAYNEQFF,TGCACCCCGAAGGCCTACAATGAGCAGTTCTTC
few,TRBJ2-6,TRBV12-3/TRBV12-4,-,CASSLTGANVLTF,TGTGCCAGCAGTTTAACTGGGGCCAACGTCCTGACTTTC
many,TRBJ2-3,TRBV24-1,-,CATEWSTEGTDTQYF,TGTGCCACCGAGTGGTCAACCGAGGGCACAGATACGCAGTATTTT
-,TRBJ2-1,TRBV12-5,-,CASGFGRAEQFF,TGTGCTAGTGGTTTCGGGAGAGCTGAGCAGTTCTTC
few,TRBJ1-1,TRBV29-1,-,CSVAQLNTEAFF,TGCAGCGTTGCTCAGCTGAACACTGAAGCTTTCTTT
-,TRBJ2-3,TRBV5-1,-,CASSLEGWESTDTQYF,TGCGCCAGCAGCTTGGAAGGGTGGGAAAGCACAGATACGCAGTATTTT
few,TRBJ1-2,TRBV12-3/TRBV12-4,-,CASSPWTYGYTF,TGTGCCAGCAGTCCTTGGACCTATGGCTACACCTTC
-,TRBJ2-1,TRBV14,-,CASSPDSSYNEQFF,TGTGCCAGCAGCCCGGACAGCTCCTACAATGAGCAGTTCTTC
few,TRBJ2-1,TRBV20-1,-,CSAPPAGSSYNEQFF,TGCAGTGCTCCCCCGGCCGGGAGCTCCTACAATGAGCAGTTCTTC
-,TRBJ2-5,TRBV20-1,-,CSATPGTLKVRETQYF,TGCAGTGCTACTCCGGGGACATTAAAGGTCCGGGAGACCCAGTACTTC
few,TRBJ2-3,TRBV10-3,-,CATTGYRADTQYF,TGTGCCACAACAGGCTACCGCGCAGATACGCAGTATTTT
-,TRBJ2-7,TRBV7-3,TRBD1,CASSPGGSFGAYYEQYF,TGTGCCAGCAGCCCAGGGGGCTCCTTTGGGGCCTACTACGAGCAGTACTTC
few,TRBJ2-1,TRBV7-6,TRBD2,CASSPIAGGNNEQFF,TGTGCCAGCAGCCCGATAGCGGGAGGGAACAATGAGCAGTTCTTC
-,TRBJ1-3,TRBV25-1,TRBD1,CASSVARTGSGNTIYF,TGTGCCAGCAGTGTCGCTCGGACAGGCTCCGGAAACACCATATATTTT
few,TRBJ2-5,TRBV6-5,-,CASKGPGSLVTQYF,TGTGCCAGCAAAGGACCCGGTTCTTTGGTGACCCAGTACTTC
few,TRBJ2-5,TRBV4-2,-,CASSQAGRDTWQETQYF,TGTGCCAGCAGCCAAGCCGGCCGGGACACATGGCAAGAGACCCAGTACTTC
few,TRBJ2-3,TRBV3-1,-,CASSQAVAGISTDTQYF,TGTGCCAGCAGCCAAGCAGTGGCAGGGATCAGCACAGATACGCAGTATTTT
-,TRBJ2-1,TRBV7-8,-,CASSPLGRADNEQFF,TGTGCCAGCAGCCCCCTAGGGCGCGCCGACAATGAGCAGTTCTTC
-,TRBJ2-3,TRBV6-5,TRBD1,CASKITVTQGAIDTQYF,TGTGCCAGCAAAATTACGGTTACCCAGGGGGCAATAGATACGCAGTATTTT
many,TRBJ2-1,TRBV6-4,TRBD2,CASSPFTGGVDEQFF,TGTGCCAGCAGTCCCTTTACGGGAGGTGTGGATGAGCAGTTCTTC
few,TRBJ2-3,TRBV7-9,-,CASRPPGRITDTQYF,TGTGCCAGCAGACCACCGGGACGGATCACAGATACGCAGTATTTT
many,TRBJ2-3,TRBV2,TRBD2,CASMRREGVTDTQYF,TGTGCCAGCATGAGGCGGGAGGGTGTCACAGATACGCAGTATTTT
many,TRBJ2-3,TRBV5-1,-,CASSPNGQITDTQYF,TGCGCCAGCAGCCCCAACGGACAGATCACAGATACGCAGTATTTT
-,TRBJ2-7,TRBV5-1,TRBD1,CASSLVGTGEYEQYF,TGCGCCAGCAGCTTGGTCGGGACAGGGGAATACGAGCAGTACTTC
few,TRBJ1-6,TRBV6-5,-,CASSYDRGSPLHF,TGTGCCAGCAGTTACGATCGGGGTTCACCCCTCCACTTT
few,TRBJ2-3,TRBV6-4,TRBD1,CASSETGYSTDTQYF,TGTGCCAGCAGTGAGACAGGGTATAGCACAGATACGCAGTATTTT
few,TRBJ2-1,TRBV27,TRBD2,CASSFSRGGPLQFF,TGTGCCAGCAGTTTCTCACGGGGAGGGCCTTTACAGTTCTTC
few,TRBJ1-5,TRBV3-1,-,CASSQDINQPQHF,TGTGCCAGCAGCCAAGACATCAATCAGCCCCAGCATTTT
few,TRBJ2-3,TRBV20-1,-,CSASSLGGKADTQYF,TGCAGTGCTAGTAGCCTAGGGGGGAAAGCAGATACGCAGTATTTT
-,TRBJ1-3,TRBV3-1,TRBD1,CASSSRDRGLYGNTIYF,TGTGCCAGCAGCTCCCGGGACAGGGGGCTTTATGGAAACACCATATATTTT
few,TRBJ2-1,TRBV12-3/TRBV12-4,-,CASSLNRLKQFF,TGTGCCAGCAGCCTAAACCGATTAAAGCAGTTCTTC
many,TRBJ2-1,TRBV2,-,CASTPDTASYNEQFF,TGTGCCAGCACGCCTGATACGGCCTCCTACAATGAGCAGTTCTTC
-,TRBJ2-7,TRBV12-3/TRBV12-4,TRBD1,CASSYSRDSFGEQYF,TGTGCCAGCAGTTATTCTCGGGACAGCTTTGGCGAGCAGTACTTC
few,TRBJ2-1,TRBV12-3/TRBV12-4,-,CASTRTGLAPNEQFF,TGTGCCAGCACCCGGACTGGATTGGCCCCCAATGAGCAGTTCTTC
few,TRBJ2-7,TRBV18,-,CASSPSTPGSEQYF,TGTGCCAGCTCACCCTCGACGCCAGGCAGCGAGCAGTACTTC
-,TRBJ2-1,TRBV6-2/TRBV6-3,TRBD2,CASSYSNLAGRQFF,TGTGCCAGCAGTTACTCGAATCTAGCGGGAAGGCAGTTCTTC
few,TRBJ2-3,TRBV6-5,-,CASRSGWGLSTDTQYF,TGTGCCAGCAGATCGGGTTGGGGGCTCAGCACAGATACGCAGTATTTT
many,TRBJ2-7,TRBV5-1,TRBD2,CASSLVGRASYEQYF,TGCGCCAGCAGCTTGGTCGGGAGGGCCTCCTACGAGCAGTACTTC
-,TRBJ2-1,TRBV20-1,-,CSARGTGLGEQFF,TGCAGTGCTAGAGGTACAGGGTTAGGTGAGCAGTTCTTC